The T cell receptor beta chain described here comes from a study of technical replicates of blood from a handful of donors (dated by TCRdb to 2016 to 2017). A remark on this clone: Its recognized antigen is unknown. No much larger clone exists at a distance of one base, and base qualities are not known.

Taken from cysteine to phenylalanine, the CDR3 has 17 residues. The entry retains the CDR3 DNA only, 51 bases that are in frame from base 1. The germline V gene (reference sequence) specifies GTSNPN as CDR1 and SVGIG as CDR2. For this chain, trimming is 1 base at the V end and 0 bases at the J end, and the number of junction bases without a gene match is 7. Receptor amplification or capture employed the immunoSEQ multiplex PCR assay. The table comes from immuneACCESS by way of TCRdb, which keeps in-frame sequences with V and J called. Part of the clones is missing from these tables; in studies checked, under half for an unresolved V gene and the rest for unknown reasons. The sample table records some 31,000 clones; around nine tenths of these occur just once. Of the sample, under 4.5% is held by the ten largest clones.

The TCR was taken from a human donor in good health. Some clones in this sample may be carry-over from other donors' samples. The sequence joins TRBV30 to TRBJ1-5; 9 bases in the middle match TRBD1. The specimen was PBMCs. The CDR3 has the sequence CAWSADRGYDSNQPQHF. The bases are TGTGCCTGGAGTGCCGACAGGGGGTACGATAGCAATCAGCCCCAGCATTTT.